One sample yielded the 7 T cell receptor beta chains listed below, sequenced in a study of human CD8 memory T cell subsets. Making the TCR beta libraries relied on UMI-labeled 5' RACE. TCRdb re-analyzed the 5' RACE reads; it lists each CDR3 protein once, without DNA. This listing includes around 4,000 distinct CDR3 sequences. Sample: CD8+ T cells from PBMCs. These TCRs come from a human donor in good health.

The chain joins TRBV20-1 to TRBJ2-1; the D call from TCRdb, TRBD2, cannot be confirmed without DNA. The germline V gene has CDR1 DFQATT and CDR2 SNEGSKA (reference sequence). This CDR3 has 15 amino acids. This CDR3 is CSASDVAVSYNEQFF.

V usage is TRBV5-4 and J usage is TRBJ1-4. This CDR3 has 14 amino acids. CDR1 and CDR2 (germline): SGHNT, YYREEE (reference sequence). The CDR3 spells CASSSIPTNEKLFF.

This chain links TRBV11-2 with TRBJ2-7. Germline V gene lookup returns CDR1 SGHAT and CDR2 FQNNGV. There are 13 residues in the CDR3. The CDR3 region is CASSLDVPYEQYF.

The V and J genes are TRBV19 and TRBJ2-7. The CDR3 spans 15 residues. Germline V gene data show CDR1 as LNHDA and CDR2 as SQIVND (reference sequence). The CDR3 here is CASSIGTFSSYEQYF.

The V and J genes are TRBV6-6 and TRBJ2-5; as DNA is missing, the TRBD1 call by TCRdb cannot be tested. This CDR3 spans 13 amino acids. Germline lookup yields CDR1 MNHNY and CDR2 SVGAGI (reference sequence). The CDR3 here is CAGRTSEGETQYF.

The V and J genes are TRBV20-1 and TRBJ1-1; TCRdb lists TRBD1, though no DNA is available to test this call. The CDR3 has 15 residues. CDR1 DFQATT and CDR2 SNEGSKA come from the germline V gene (reference sequence). CDR3 amino acids: CSARDEKGGSTEAFF.

The CDR3 region is CASRHGGDEQYF. V usage is TRBV7-9 and J usage is TRBJ2-7; TCRdb picks TRBD1, but there is no DNA to check that call. Germline CDR1 is SEHNR and CDR2 is FQNEAQ (reference sequence). The CDR3 loop spans 12 amino acids.